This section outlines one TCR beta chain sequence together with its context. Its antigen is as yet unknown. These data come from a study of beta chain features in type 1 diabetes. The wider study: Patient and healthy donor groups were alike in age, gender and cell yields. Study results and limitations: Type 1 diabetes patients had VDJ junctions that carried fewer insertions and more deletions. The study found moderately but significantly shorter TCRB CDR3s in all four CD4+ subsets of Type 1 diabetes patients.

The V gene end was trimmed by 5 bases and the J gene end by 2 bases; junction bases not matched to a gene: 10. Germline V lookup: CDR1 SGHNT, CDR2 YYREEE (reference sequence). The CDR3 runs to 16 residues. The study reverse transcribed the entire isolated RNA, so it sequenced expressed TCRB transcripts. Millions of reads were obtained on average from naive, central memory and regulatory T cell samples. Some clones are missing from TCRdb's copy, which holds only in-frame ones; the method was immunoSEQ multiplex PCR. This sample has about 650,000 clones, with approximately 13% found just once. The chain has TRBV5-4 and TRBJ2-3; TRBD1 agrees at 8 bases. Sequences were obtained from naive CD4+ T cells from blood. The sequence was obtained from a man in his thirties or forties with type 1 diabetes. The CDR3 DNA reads TGTGCCAGCAGGCAAGGACCGGGACAGGACACAGATACGCAGTATTTT. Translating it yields CASRQGPGQDTDTQYF.